The 6 T cell receptor beta chains reported below all come from one sample, sequenced in a study of blood T cell repertoires in COVID-19. Sequencing was performed with immunoSEQ multiplex PCR; in TCRdb, only in-frame clones are kept and a portion is missing. Of under 100,000 clones detected, approximately 86% appear once; the ten largest clones hold 15%. The sequenced sample consisted of peripheral blood. The receptors stem from a male donor with acute or convalescent COVID-19.

This chain links TRBV3-1 (or the pseudogene TRBV3-2) with TRBJ2-1; unclear D gene. V lost 1 base, J lost 9 bases, and 10 bases lay in between. CDR3 length: 13 amino acids. Germline lookup yields CDR1 LGHDT and CDR2 YNNKEL (reference sequence). CDR3 nucleotides: TGTGCCAGCAGCCAAGGACTGGGTGGTGAGCAGTTCTTC. It specifies CASSQGLGGEQFF.

The V call is TRBV6-2 or TRBV6-3, the J call TRBJ2-5, with 8 bases identical to TRBD2. V was clipped by 0 bases and J by 2 bases; unmatched bases: 5. Germline V gene lookup returns CDR1 MNHEY and CDR2 SVGEGT. The CDR3 extends over 16 amino acids. The CDR3 loop is CASSYSMGLGQETQYF. The CDR3 nucleotides read TGTGCCAGCAGTTACTCGATGGGACTAGGACAAGAGACCCAGTACTTC.

The J gene is TRBJ2-3, the V gene TRBV11-2, with D uncertain. Germline V CDR1 and CDR2: SGHAT, FQNNGV. The CDR3 spans 16 residues. V lost 4 bases and J lost 2, with 16 bases in between. CDR3 sequence reads: CASSSQLPGSTDTQYF. CDR3 in DNA: TGTGCCAGCAGCTCCCAGCTCCCCGGGTCCACAGATACGCAGTATTTT.

The chain employs TRBV9 and TRBJ2-5, with 12 bases fitting TRBD2. Trimming removed 3 bases from V and 2 bases from J; junction bases left unmatched: 11. CDR3 size: 18 residues. Germline CDR1 and CDR2: SGDLS and YYNGEE. The CDR3 reads CASSGSTSGGKGQETQYF. CDR3 in DNA: TGTGCCAGCAGCGGATCGACTAGCGGGGGAAAAGGGCAAGAGACCCAGTACTTC.

The chain uses TRBV12-3 or TRBV12-4 and TRBJ1-1, with 7 bases matching TRBD1. The length of the CDR3 is 13 residues. V dropped 3 bases and J dropped 8; count of bases not matched to a gene: 6. The CDR3 sequence: CASSLGRGREAFF. The CDR3 nucleotides read TGTGCCAGCAGTTTGGGCAGGGGGAGGGAAGCTTTCTTT.

The rearrangement uses TRBV30 and TRBJ1-1; TRBD1 aligns across 9 bases. CDR1 GTSNPN and CDR2 SVGIG come from the germline V gene (reference sequence). The CDR3 is made up of 14 amino acids. Trimming removed 0 bases from V and 9 bases from J; junction bases left unmatched: 8. CDR3 amino acids: CAWSVPGQGRKAFF. CDR3 sequence (DNA): TGTGCCTGGAGTGTACCCGGACAGGGGAGAAAAGCTTTCTTT. The whole variable domain, remainder taken from reference TRBV30 and TRBJ1-1, is SQTIHQWPATLVQPVGSPLSLECTVEGTSNPNLYWYRQAAGRGLQLLFYSVGIGQISSEVPQNLSASRPQDRQFILSSKKLLLSDSGFYLCAWSVPGQGRKAFFGQGTRLTVV.